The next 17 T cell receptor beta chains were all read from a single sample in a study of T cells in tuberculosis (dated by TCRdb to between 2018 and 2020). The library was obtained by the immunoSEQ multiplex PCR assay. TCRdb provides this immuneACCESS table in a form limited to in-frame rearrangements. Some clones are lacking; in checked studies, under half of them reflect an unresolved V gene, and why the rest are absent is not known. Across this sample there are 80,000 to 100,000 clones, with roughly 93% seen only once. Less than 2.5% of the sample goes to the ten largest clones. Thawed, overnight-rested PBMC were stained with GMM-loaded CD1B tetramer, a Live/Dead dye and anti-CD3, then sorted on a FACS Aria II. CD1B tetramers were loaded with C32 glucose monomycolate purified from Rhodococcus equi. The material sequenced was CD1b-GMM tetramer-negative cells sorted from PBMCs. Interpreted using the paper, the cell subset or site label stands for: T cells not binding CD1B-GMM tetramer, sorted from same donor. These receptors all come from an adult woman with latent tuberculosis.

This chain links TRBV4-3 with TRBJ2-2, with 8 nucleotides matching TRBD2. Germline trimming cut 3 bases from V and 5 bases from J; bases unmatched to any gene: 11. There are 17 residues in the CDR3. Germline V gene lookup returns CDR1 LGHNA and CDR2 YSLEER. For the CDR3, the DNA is TGCGCCAGCAGCCATGATCCGGGACTAGGGGGGACCGGGGAGCTGTTTTTT. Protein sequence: CASSHDPGLGGTGELFF.

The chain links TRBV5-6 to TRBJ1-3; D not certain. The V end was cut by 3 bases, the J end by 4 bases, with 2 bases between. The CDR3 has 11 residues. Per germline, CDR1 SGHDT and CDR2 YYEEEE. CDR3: CASSSGNTIYF. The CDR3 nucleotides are TGTGCCAGCAGCTCGGGAAACACCATATATTTT.

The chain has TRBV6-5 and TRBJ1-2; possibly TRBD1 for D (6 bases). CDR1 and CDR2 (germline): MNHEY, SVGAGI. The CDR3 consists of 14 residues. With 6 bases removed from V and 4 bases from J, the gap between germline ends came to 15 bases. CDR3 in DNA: TGTGCCAGCAGAGACACTACAGGGAGCTATGGCTACACCTTC. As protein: CASRDTTGSYGYTF.

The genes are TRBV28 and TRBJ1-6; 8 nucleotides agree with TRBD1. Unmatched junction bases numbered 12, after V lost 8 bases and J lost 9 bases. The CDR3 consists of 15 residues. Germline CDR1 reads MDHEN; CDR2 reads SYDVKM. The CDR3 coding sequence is TGTGCCAGCTGTTCAGGGGGGACAGGACGTTCACCCCTCCACTTT. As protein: CASCSGGTGRSPLHF.

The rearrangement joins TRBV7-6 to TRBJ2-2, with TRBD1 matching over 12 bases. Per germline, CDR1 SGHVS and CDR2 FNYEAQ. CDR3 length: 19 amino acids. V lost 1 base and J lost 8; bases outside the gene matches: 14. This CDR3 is CASSLVSGTGGLLSGELFF. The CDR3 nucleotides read TGTGCCAGCAGCTTAGTGTCCGGGACAGGGGGCCTCCTTTCTGGGGAGCTGTTTTTT.

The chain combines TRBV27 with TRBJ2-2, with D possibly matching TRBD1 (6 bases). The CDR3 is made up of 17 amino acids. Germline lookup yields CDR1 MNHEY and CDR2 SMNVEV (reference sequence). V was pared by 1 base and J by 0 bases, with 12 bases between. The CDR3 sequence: CASSLYLGQANTGELFF. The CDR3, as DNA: TGTGCCAGCAGTTTATACCTGGGACAAGCGAACACCGGGGAGCTGTTTTTT.

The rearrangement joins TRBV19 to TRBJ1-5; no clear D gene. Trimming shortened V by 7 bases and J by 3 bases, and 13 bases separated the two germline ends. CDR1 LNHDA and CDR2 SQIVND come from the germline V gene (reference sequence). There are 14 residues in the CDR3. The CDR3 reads CASTTRTTNQPQHF. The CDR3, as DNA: TGTGCCAGTACTACTAGGACGACCAATCAGCCCCAGCATTTT.

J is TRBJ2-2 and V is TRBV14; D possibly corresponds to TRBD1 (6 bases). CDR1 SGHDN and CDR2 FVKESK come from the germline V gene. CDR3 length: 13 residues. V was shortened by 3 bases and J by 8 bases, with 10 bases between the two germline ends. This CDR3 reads CASSQNRAGELFF. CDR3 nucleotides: TGTGCCAGCAGCCAGAACAGGGCGGGGGAGCTGTTTTTT.

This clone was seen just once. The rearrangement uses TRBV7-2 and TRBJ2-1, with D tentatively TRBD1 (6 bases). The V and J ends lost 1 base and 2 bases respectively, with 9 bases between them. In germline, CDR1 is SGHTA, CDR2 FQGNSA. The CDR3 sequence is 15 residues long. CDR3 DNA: TGTGCCAGCAGCTTAGGGGGGACAACCTACAATGAGCAGTTCTTC. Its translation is CASSLGGTTYNEQFF.

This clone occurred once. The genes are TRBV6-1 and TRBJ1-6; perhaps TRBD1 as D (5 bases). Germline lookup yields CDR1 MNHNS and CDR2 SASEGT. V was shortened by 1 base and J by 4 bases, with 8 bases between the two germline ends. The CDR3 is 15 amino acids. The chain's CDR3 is CASSEEGTYNSPLHF. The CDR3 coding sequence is TGTGCCAGCAGTGAAGAAGGGACTTATAATTCACCCCTCCACTTT.

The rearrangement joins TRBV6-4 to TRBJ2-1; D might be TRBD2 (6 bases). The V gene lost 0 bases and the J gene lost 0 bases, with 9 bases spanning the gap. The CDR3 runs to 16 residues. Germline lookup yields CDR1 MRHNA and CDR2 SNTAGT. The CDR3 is CASSDSQAGSYNEQFF. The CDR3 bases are TGTGCCAGCAGTGACTCACAAGCGGGCTCCTACAATGAGCAGTTCTTC.

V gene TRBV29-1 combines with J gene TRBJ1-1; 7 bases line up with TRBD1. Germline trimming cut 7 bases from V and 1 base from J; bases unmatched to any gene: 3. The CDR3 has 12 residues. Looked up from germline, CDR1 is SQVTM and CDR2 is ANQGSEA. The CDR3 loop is CSAGDRNTEAFF. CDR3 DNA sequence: TGCAGCGCAGGGGACAGGAACACTGAAGCTTTCTTT.

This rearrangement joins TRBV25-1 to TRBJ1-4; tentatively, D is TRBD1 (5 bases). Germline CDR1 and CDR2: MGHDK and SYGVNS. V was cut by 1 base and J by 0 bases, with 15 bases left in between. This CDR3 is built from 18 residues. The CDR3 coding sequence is TGTGCCAGCAGTGAATTGCGGGGGTTGGTGGCAACTAATGAAAAACTGTTTTTT. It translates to CASSELRGLVATNEKLFF.

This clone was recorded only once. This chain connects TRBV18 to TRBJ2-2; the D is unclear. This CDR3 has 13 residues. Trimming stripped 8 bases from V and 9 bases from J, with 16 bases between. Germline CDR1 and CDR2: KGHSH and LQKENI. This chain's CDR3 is CASTEPGYRELFF. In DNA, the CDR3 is TGTGCCAGCACCGAACCAGGTTACCGGGAGCTGTTTTTT.

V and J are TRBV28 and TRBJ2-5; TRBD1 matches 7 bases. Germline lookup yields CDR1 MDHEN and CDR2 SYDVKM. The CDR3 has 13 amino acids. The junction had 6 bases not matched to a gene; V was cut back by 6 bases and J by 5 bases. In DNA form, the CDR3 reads TGTGCCAGCAGACAACAGGGGAGCGAGACCCAGTACTTC. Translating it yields CASRQQGSETQYF.

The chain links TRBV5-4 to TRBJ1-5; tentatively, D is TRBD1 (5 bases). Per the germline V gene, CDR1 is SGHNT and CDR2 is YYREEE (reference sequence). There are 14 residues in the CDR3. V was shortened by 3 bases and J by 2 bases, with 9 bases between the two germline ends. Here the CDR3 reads CASSSGIGNQPQHF. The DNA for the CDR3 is TGTGCCAGCAGCTCAGGGATCGGCAATCAGCCCCAGCATTTT.

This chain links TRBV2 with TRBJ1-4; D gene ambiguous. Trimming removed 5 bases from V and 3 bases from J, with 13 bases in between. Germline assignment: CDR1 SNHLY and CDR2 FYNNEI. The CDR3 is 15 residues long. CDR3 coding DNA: TGTGCCAGCAGTAAGGGCGGGCTTCCTAATGAAAAACTGTTTTTT. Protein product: CASSKGGLPNEKLFF.